These 2 T cell receptor beta chains were sequenced from one sample in a study of OX40 agonist ivuxolimab in advanced cancers. Assay used: immunoSEQ multiplex PCR; TCRdb lists only in-frame clones, some missing. The sample includes roughly 81,000 clones, approximately 85% seen only once; the top ten take less than 6%. The source was CD4+ or CD8+ T cells sorted from blood, collected in a trial of the OX40 agonist ivuxolimab. These receptor sequences come from an adult with an advanced solid tumor such as melanoma, head and neck, liver or kidney cancer.

The rearrangement uses TRBV5-6 and TRBJ1-5; D unclear. The CDR3 runs to 13 residues. Between the trimmed V and J ends, which lost 3 bases and 6 bases, there was a span of 10 bases. The germline V gene encodes CDR1 SGHDT and CDR2 YYEEEE. The CDR3 bases are TGTGCCAGCAGCTGGACCGGAGGTCAGCCCCAGCATTTT. Translating gives CASSWTGGQPQHF.

This clone was picked up one time. J is TRBJ2-1 and V is TRBV7-6; TRBD1 is a possible D gene (5 bases). Germline V gives CDR1 SGHVS, CDR2 FNYEAQ. V was clipped by 0 bases and J by 10 bases, with 16 bases between them. The CDR3 sequence is 15 residues long. CDR3 sequence (DNA): TGTGCCAGCAGCTTAGCGCAGGGCGGTTCAGGCGAGCAGTTCTTC. Amino acid sequence: CASSLAQGGSGEQFF. The complete variable domain, with remaining parts taken from reference TRBV7-6 and TRBJ2-1, reads GAGVSQSPRYKVTKRGQDVALRCDPISGHVSLYWYRQALGQGPEFLTYFNYEAQQDKSGLPNDRFSAERPEGSISTLTIQRTEQRDSAMYRCASSLAQGGSGEQFFGPGTRLTVL.